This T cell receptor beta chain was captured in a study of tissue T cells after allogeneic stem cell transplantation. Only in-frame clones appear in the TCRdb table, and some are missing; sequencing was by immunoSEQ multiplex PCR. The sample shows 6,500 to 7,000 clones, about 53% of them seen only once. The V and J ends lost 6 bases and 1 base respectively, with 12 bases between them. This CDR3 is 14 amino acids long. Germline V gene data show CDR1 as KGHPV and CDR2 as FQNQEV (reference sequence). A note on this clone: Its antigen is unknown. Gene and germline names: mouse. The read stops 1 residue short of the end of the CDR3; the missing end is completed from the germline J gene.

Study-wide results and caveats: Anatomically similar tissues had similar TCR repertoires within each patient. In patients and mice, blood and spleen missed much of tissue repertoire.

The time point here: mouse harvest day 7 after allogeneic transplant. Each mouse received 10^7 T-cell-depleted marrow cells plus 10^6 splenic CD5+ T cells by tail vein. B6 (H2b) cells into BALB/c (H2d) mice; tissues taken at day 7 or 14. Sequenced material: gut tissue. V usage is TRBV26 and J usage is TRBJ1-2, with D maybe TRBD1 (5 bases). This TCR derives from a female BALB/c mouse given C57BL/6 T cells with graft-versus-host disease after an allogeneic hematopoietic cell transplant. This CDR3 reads CASSPLQGNSDYTF. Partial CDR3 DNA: TGTGCCAGCAGCCCTCTGCAGGGAAACTCCGACTACACC.